Listed here are 8 T cell receptor beta chains from one sample, sequenced in a study of blood T cells in healthy people across ages. Alongside a J-beta primer mix, a sample-barcoded 5' primer served in a second PCR lasting about 7 to 12 cycles. TCRdb processed the 5' RACE reads anew with MiXCR; each CDR3 protein has one entry. The table has hundreds of thousands of distinct CDR3 sequences, roughly 50% seen once. Material: blood. Receptor source: a woman in her sixties or seventies in good health.

This clonotype was recorded many times. The chain joins TRBV7-9 to TRBJ2-5; 11 bases map to TRBD2. The CDR3 is 15 residues long. CDR1 and CDR2 from the germline V gene are SEHNR and FQNEAQ (reference sequence). J lost 11 bases, V lost 2 bases, and 10 bases had no gene match. CDR3 region: CASSLMGLADNEQYF. The CDR3 DNA sequence: TGTGCCAGCAGCTTAATGGGACTAGCGGACAATGAGCAGTACTTC.

This clonotype was observed a single time. The V gene is TRBV7-3, the J gene TRBJ2-2; 7 positions match TRBD2. The length of the CDR3 is 15 residues. Per the germline V gene, CDR1 is SGHTA and CDR2 is FQGTGA. The V segment lost 4 bases and the J segment 7 bases; nucleotides outside the gene matches: 9. CDR3 sequence reads: CASSYGLVQVGELFF. DNA for the CDR3: TGTGCCAGCAGCTACGGACTAGTTCAGGTCGGGGAGCTGTTTTTT.

The chain links TRBV20-1 to TRBJ2-5; D is possibly TRBD2 (6 bases). CDR1 DFQATT and CDR2 SNEGSKA come from the germline V gene (reference sequence). The CDR3 is 15 residues long. Trimming removed 0 bases at V and 2 bases at J, with 13 bases between. CDR3 loop: CSARDWAGWQETQYF. The CDR3 DNA is TGCAGTGCTAGAGATTGGGCGGGGTGGCAAGAGACCCAGTACTTC.

The gene calls are TRBV6-5 and TRBJ2-1; 7 bases match TRBD2. The trim removed 4 bases at V and 6 bases at J, leaving 12 bases unmatched. The CDR3 is made up of 16 amino acids. The germline V gene has CDR1 MNHEY and CDR2 SVGAGI. The CDR3 spells CASSWWASGAFNEQFF. CDR3 DNA: TGTGCCAGCAGTTGGTGGGCTAGCGGAGCCTTCAATGAGCAGTTCTTC.

The gene calls are TRBV20-1 and TRBJ1-6; D is uncertain. Germline loops: CDR1 DFQATT, CDR2 SNEGSKA (reference sequence). The CDR3 has 13 amino acids. V was cut by 3 bases and J by 5 bases, with 8 bases left in between. CDR3 loop: CSARGLNNSPLHF. The CDR3 DNA reads TGCAGTGCTAGGGGTCTTAATAATTCACCCCTCCACTTT.

In its sample, this clonotype was seen a few times. V is TRBV6-5 and J is TRBJ1-2, with 8 positions matching TRBD1. The CDR3 is made up of 15 amino acids. The J segment lost 4 bases and the V segment lost 6 bases, leaving 10 bases of the junction unmatched. Germline CDR1 and CDR2: MNHEY and SVGAGI. CDR3 loop: CASRTTRTGTYGYTF. CDR3 coding DNA: TGTGCCAGCAGAACCACCAGGACAGGGACCTATGGCTACACCTTC.

Written as DNA, the CDR3 is TGCAGCTCCTGGACAGGTGAAAAACTGTTTTTT. Translating gives CSSWTGEKLFF. The rearrangement joins TRBV29-1 to TRBJ1-4; TRBD1 agrees at 7 bases. Germline V gene sequence: CDR1 SQVTM, CDR2 ANQGSEA. V dropped 8 bases and J dropped 7; count of bases not matched to a gene: 4. This CDR3 region has 11 residues.

V usage is TRBV7-2 and J usage is TRBJ1-4; D possibly corresponds to TRBD1 (5 bases). Per germline, CDR1 SGHTA and CDR2 FQGNSA. The CDR3 extends over 13 amino acids. V dropped 7 bases and J dropped 8 bases, with 14 bases sitting between them. Here the CDR3 DNA reads TGTGCCAGCAAGCGCGGGGGGGAGGAAAAACTGTTTTTT. Its protein product is CASKRGGEEKLFF.